This is a list of T cell receptor beta chains from one sample in a study of CD8 T cells in ankylosing spondylitis. A single record per CDR3 protein comes from TCRdb applying MiXCR to the 5' RACE reads. The sample contains a few hundred thousand distinct CDR3 sequences, roughly 18% of which appear only once. The sample was blood, either unsorted or a sorted T cell fraction (not recorded which). The receptors here all came from a male donor with ankylosing spondylitis. The CDR3 runs from the conserved cysteine through the conserved F or W. The D gene is left open where the match is weak.

NA TRBJ1-1 TRBV7-3 CASSYDRNTEAFF
NA TRBJ2-3 TRBV20-1 CSARERRHLQGPTDTQYF
TRBD2 TRBJ2-1 TRBV28 CASSLVSGSPSYNEQFF
TRBD2 TRBJ2-1 TRBV20-1 CSARDFPGLAGAGNEQFF
TRBD2 TRBJ2-5 TRBV29-1 CSALPGLALVETQYF
NA TRBJ1-6 TRBV7-6 CASSPAHSSPLHF
TRBD2 TRBJ2-1 TRBV11-2 CASSESGTYNEQFF
NA TRBJ1-6 TRBV12-3/TRBV12-4 CASSLLGGDSSPLHF
NA TRBJ1-6 TRBV11-2 CASSLGRSELHF
TRBD2 TRBJ2-7 TRBV20-1 CSARDPGGLGPYEQYF
NA TRBJ1-1 TRBV3-1 CASSQDFQPNTEAFF
TRBD1 TRBJ2-2 TRBV20-1 CSARQGRWSGELFF
TRBD1 TRBJ1-5 TRBV6-5 CASSYSSPTGGLWQPQHF
NA TRBJ1-2 TRBV16 CASSQYKGTYTF
TRBD2 TRBJ2-3 TRBV5-1 CASSLKLANPLVTDTQYF
NA TRBJ1-1 TRBV3-1 CASSPLGEGTEAFF